The 16 T cell receptor beta chains reported below all come from one sample, sequenced in a study of shared clonotypes between healthy human individuals. Measured with immunoSEQ multiplex PCR; TCRdb has only the in-frame clones, and not every one. This table has around 480,000 clones, about 80% appearing once. Sequencing was performed on PBMCs. These receptor sequences come from a middle-aged woman in good health. Some clones in this sample may be carry-over from other donors' samples.

The chain combines TRBV27 with TRBJ2-7, with D maybe TRBD2 (5 bases). Trimming took off 3 bases at V and 7 bases at J, with 13 bases between the two ends. From germline, CDR1 is MNHEY and CDR2 SMNVEV (reference sequence). This CDR3 has 13 residues. The CDR3 sequence is CASSFWAGGEQYF. For the CDR3, the DNA is TGTGCCAGCAGTTTTTGGGCGGGTGGGGAGCAGTACTTC.

This clone was observed a few times. The genes are TRBV2 and TRBJ2-7; 7 positions match TRBD1. Germline CDR1 reads SNHLY; CDR2 reads FYNNEI. After removal of 7 bases from V and 2 bases from J, the junction contained 8 bases not matched to a gene. The CDR3 is 14 amino acids. The CDR3 nucleotides are TGTGCCAGCAACGGACAGGAGAGTCCCTACGAGCAGTACTTC. This translates into CASNGQESPYEQYF.

This chain's CDR3 is CATTTGDEKLFF. The CDR3 bases are TGTGCCACTACGACAGGGGATGAAAAACTGTTTTTT. The J gene is TRBJ1-4, the V gene TRBV28; TRBD1 aligns across 8 bases. The CDR3 runs to 12 residues. With 10 bases clipped from V and 6 bases from J, the junction kept 4 bases outside the gene matches. Germline V gene data show CDR1 as MDHEN and CDR2 as SYDVKM. Based on the CDR3 plus reference TRBV28 and TRBJ1-4, the full variable domain is DVKVTQSSRYLVKRTGEKVFLECVQDMDHENMFWYRQDPGLGLRLIYFSYDVKMKEKGDIPEGYSVSREKKERFSLILESASTNQTSMYLCATTTGDEKLFFGSGTQLSVL.

This sequence joins TRBV11-2 and TRBJ2-1; 7 nucleotides match TRBD2. Germline V CDR1 and CDR2: SGHAT, FQNNGV. The CDR3 totals 15 residues. V trimming: 2 bases; J trimming: 9 bases; junction bases outside the gene matches: 10. CDR3 DNA: TGTGCCAGCAGCTTATTGTTGGCGGGAGCGGGTGAGCAGTTCTTC. Protein product: CASSLLLAGAGEQFF.

The V gene is TRBV7-9, the J gene TRBJ2-3; perhaps TRBD2 as D (5 bases). The CDR3 extends over 15 amino acids. The germline gives CDR1 SEHNR, CDR2 FQNEAQ (reference sequence). Between the trimmed V and J ends, which lost 6 bases and 0 bases, there was a span of 13 bases. The CDR3, as DNA: TGTGCCAGCAGGGAAGGGCGGGCCAGCACAGATACGCAGTATTTT. Translating it yields CASREGRASTDTQYF.

CDR3 bases: TGTGCCAGTAGTATGTCCAGGGGGCATTTTTATGGCTACACCTTC. Protein sequence: CASSMSRGHFYGYTF. This chain links TRBV19 with TRBJ1-2; TRBD1 matches at 8 bases. The CDR3 has 15 residues. Trimming cost V 3 bases and J 5 bases; bases outside gene matches: 8. The V gene's germline CDR1 is LNHDA and CDR2 SQIVND (reference sequence).

This rearrangement joins TRBV6-1 to TRBJ2-7; weak D call: TRBD1 (6 bases). The ends were cut back, 4 bases at V and 4 bases at J, with 8 bases in the middle. The CDR3 covers 12 residues. Germline CDR1 MNHNS, CDR2 SASEGT. The CDR3 bases are TGTGCCAGCAGTGCTACAGGGTACGAGCAGTACTTC. Its protein is CASSATGYEQYF.

There are a few counts of this clone. The chain joins TRBV19 to TRBJ1-2; D remains unclear. Trimming pared 6 bases from V and 4 bases from J, leaving 18 bases between. The CDR3 spans 15 residues. Germline V gives CDR1 LNHDA, CDR2 SQIVND (reference sequence). The CDR3 bases are TGTGCCAGTAGATCTTTGATCCCCCTGACCTATGGCTACACCTTC. It yields the protein CASRSLIPLTYGYTF.

This clone was detected only once. The chain uses TRBV28 and TRBJ1-2, with D unclear. V was trimmed by 3 bases and J by 2 bases, leaving 7 bases between them. Per germline, CDR1 MDHEN and CDR2 SYDVKM. This CDR3 spans 13 amino acids. This chain's CDR3 is CASSFGGNYGYTF. The DNA of the CDR3 is TGTGCCAGCAGTTTTGGCGGGAACTATGGCTACACCTTC.

In its sample, this clone was seen once. This chain joins TRBV5-1 and TRBJ2-6; D might be TRBD1 (5 bases). CDR1 SGHRS and CDR2 YFSETQ come from the germline V gene. Trimming cost V 6 bases and J 0 bases, with 19 bases left between them. The CDR3 loop spans 18 amino acids. The CDR3 reads CASTAGAGPYSGANVLTF. DNA for the CDR3: TGCGCCAGCACCGCTGGGGCAGGGCCTTACTCTGGGGCCAACGTCCTGACTTTC. Variable domain in full (rest from reference TRBV5-1 and TRBJ2-6): KAGVTQTPRYLIKTRGQQVTLSCSPISGHRSVSWYQQTPGQGLQFLFEYFSETQRNKGNFPGRFSGRQFSNSRSEMNVSTLELGDSALYLCASTAGAGPYSGANVLTFGAGSRLTVL.

The gene calls are TRBV2 and TRBJ2-4; weak D call: TRBD1 (6 bases). V lost 6 bases, J lost 5 bases, and 14 bases lay in between. The CDR3 contains 14 residues. Germline CDR1 reads SNHLY; CDR2 reads FYNNEI. This CDR3 is CASRLQGGENIQYF. In nucleotides, the CDR3 is TGTGCCAGCAGGCTACAGGGTGGAGAAAACATTCAGTACTTC.

The genes are TRBV2 and TRBJ1-3; D gene ambiguous. Germline V gene sequence: CDR1 SNHLY, CDR2 FYNNEI. This CDR3 has 14 residues. Trimming took 9 bases from V and 0 from J, leaving 12 bases between them. The CDR3, as DNA: TGTGCCAGTAAGGGCGGGAACTCTGGAAACACCATATATTTT. It yields the protein CASKGGNSGNTIYF.

The rearrangement joins TRBV5-6 to TRBJ2-2, with TRBD2 matching over 13 bases. Germline lookup yields CDR1 SGHDT and CDR2 YYEEEE. The CDR3 runs to 17 residues. With 4 bases clipped from V and 5 bases from J, the junction kept 8 bases outside the gene matches. CDR3 sequence: CASSLWTSGRRTGELFF. Written as DNA, the CDR3 is TGTGCCAGCAGCCTGTGGACTAGCGGGAGACGGACCGGGGAGCTGTTTTTT.

The chain links TRBV5-4 to TRBJ2-7; TRBD2 agrees at 9 bases. Unmatched junction bases numbered 8, after V lost 5 bases and J lost 2 bases. From germline, CDR1 is SGHNT and CDR2 YYREEE (reference sequence). This CDR3 is 15 amino acids long. CDR3 sequence reads: CASRKGAGGTYEQYF. CDR3 DNA sequence: TGTGCCAGCAGGAAGGGAGCGGGAGGAACCTACGAGCAGTACTTC.

The chain carries TRBV7-3 and TRBJ2-1; the D gene is possibly TRBD2 (6 bases). Trimming stripped 0 bases from V and 4 bases from J, with 13 bases between. The CDR3 runs 16 residues. Germline CDR1 SGHTA, CDR2 FQGTGA. The CDR3 loop is CASSLTGGIVYNEQFF. CDR3 DNA sequence: TGTGCCAGCAGCTTAACAGGCGGGATAGTGTACAATGAGCAGTTCTTC.

The CDR3 here is CASTQPGQKNEKLFF. The CDR3 coding sequence is TGTGCCAGTACCCAACCGGGACAGAAAAATGAAAAACTGTTTTTT. The chain joins TRBV19 to TRBJ1-4; 7 positions match TRBD1. CDR3 size: 15 residues. V shed 7 bases and J 5 bases; nucleotides not matched to a gene: 10. Germline V gives CDR1 LNHDA, CDR2 SQIVND (reference sequence).